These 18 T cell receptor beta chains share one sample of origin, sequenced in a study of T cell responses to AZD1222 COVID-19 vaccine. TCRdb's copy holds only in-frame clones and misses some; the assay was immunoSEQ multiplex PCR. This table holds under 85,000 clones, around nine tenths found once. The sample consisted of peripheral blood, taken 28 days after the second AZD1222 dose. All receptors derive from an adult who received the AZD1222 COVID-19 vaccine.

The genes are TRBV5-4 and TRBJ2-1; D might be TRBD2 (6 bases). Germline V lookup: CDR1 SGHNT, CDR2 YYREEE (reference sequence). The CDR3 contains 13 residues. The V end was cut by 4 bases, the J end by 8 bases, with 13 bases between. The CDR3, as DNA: TGTGCCAGCAGCACGGGACTTCGAGATGAGCAGTTCTTC. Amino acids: CASSTGLRDEQFF.

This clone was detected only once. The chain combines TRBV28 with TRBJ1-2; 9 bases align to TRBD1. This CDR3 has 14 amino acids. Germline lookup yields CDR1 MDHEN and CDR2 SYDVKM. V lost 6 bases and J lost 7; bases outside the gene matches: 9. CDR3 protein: CASRAGTGYSGYTF. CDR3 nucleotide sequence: TGTGCCAGCAGAGCCGGGACAGGGTATAGTGGCTACACCTTC.

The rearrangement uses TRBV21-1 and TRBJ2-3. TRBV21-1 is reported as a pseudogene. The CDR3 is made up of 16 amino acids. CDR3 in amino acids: CASSKKRGKGTDTQYF. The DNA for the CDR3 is TGTGCCAGCAGCAAGAAGAGGGGAAAGGGCACAGATACGCAGTATTTT.

DNA of the CDR3: TGTGCCAGCAGTGAAGCTAGCGGGAGCACAGATACGCAGTATTTT. Its translation is CASSEASGSTDTQYF. The chain links TRBV6-1 to TRBJ2-3; TRBD2 matches 7 bases. V trimming: 0 bases; J trimming: 0 bases; junction bases outside the gene matches: 0. The CDR3 contains 15 residues. Per the germline V gene, CDR1 is MNHNS and CDR2 is SASEGT.

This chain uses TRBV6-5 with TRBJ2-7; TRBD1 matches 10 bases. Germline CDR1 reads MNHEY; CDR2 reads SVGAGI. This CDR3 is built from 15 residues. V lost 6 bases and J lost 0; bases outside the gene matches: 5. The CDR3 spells CASRQDRGNSYEQYF. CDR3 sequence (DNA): TGTGCCAGCAGGCAGGACAGGGGGAACTCCTACGAGCAGTACTTC.

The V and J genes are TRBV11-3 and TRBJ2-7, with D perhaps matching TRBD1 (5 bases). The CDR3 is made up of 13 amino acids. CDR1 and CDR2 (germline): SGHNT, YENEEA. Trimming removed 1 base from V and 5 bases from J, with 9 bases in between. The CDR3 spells CASSLGARDEQYF. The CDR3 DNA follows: TGTGCCAGCAGCTTAGGAGCCAGGGACGAGCAGTACTTC.

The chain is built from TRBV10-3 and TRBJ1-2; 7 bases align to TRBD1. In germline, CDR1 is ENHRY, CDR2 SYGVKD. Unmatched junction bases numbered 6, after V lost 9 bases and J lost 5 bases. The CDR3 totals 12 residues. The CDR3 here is CAIGQDQYGYTF. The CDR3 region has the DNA TGTGCCATTGGACAGGACCAGTATGGCTACACCTTC.

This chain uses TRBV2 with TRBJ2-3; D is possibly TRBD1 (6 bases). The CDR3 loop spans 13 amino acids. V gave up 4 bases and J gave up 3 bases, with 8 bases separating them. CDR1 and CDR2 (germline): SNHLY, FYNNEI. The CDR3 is CASSVQGTDTQYF. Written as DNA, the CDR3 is TGTGCCAGCAGTGTACAGGGAACAGATACGCAGTATTTT.

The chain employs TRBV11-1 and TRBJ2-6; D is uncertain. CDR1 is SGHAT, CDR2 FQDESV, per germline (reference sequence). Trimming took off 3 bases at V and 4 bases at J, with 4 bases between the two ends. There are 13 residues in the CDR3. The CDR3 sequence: CASSFSGANVLTF. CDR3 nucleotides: TGTGCCAGCAGCTTTTCCGGGGCCAACGTCCTGACTTTC.

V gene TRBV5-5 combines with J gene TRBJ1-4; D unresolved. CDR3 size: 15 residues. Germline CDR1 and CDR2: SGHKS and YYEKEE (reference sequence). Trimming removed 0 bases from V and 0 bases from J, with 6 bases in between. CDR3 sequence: CASSLERATNEKLFF. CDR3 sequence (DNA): TGTGCCAGCAGCTTGGAACGGGCAACTAATGAAAAACTGTTTTTT.

CDR3 DNA: TGTGCCATCAGTGAGTCGACAGTCTACAATGAGCAGTTCTTC. Its translation: CAISESTVYNEQFF. The chain is built from TRBV10-3 and TRBJ2-1; TRBD1 might be the D (5 bases). V lost 0 bases and J lost 3, with 6 bases in between. The CDR3 spans 14 residues. Looked up from germline, CDR1 is ENHRY and CDR2 is SYGVKD.

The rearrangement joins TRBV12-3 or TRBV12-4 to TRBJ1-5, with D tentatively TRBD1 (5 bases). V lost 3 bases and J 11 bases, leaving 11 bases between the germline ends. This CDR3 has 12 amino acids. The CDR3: CASSLRGRSQHF. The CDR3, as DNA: TGTGCCAGCAGTTTGAGGGGACGTTCCCAGCATTTT.

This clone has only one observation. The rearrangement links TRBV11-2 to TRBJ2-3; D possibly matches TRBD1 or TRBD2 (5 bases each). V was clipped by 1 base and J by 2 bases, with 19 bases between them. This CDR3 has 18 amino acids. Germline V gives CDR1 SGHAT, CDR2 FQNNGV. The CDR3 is CASSLAPGVWGTTDTQYF. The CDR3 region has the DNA TGTGCCAGCAGCTTAGCACCCGGGGTATGGGGGACCACAGATACGCAGTATTTT.

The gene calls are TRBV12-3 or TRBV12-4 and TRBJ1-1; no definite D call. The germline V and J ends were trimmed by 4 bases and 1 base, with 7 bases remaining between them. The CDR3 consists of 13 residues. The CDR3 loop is CASSYSGNTEAFF. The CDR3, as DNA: TGTGCCAGCAGTTATTCGGGGAACACTGAAGCTTTCTTT.

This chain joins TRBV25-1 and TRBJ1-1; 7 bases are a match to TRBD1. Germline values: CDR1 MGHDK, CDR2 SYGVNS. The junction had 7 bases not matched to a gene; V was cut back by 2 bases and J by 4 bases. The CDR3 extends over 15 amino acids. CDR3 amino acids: CASSERGQLSTEAFF. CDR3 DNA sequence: TGTGCCAGCAGTGAAAGGGGACAGCTGAGCACTGAAGCTTTCTTT.

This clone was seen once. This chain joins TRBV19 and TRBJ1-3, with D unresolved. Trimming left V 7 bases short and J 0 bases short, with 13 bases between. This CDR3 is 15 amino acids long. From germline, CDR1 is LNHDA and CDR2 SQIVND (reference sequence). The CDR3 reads CASIPDGFSGNTIYF. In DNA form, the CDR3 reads TGTGCCAGTATCCCGGACGGGTTCTCTGGAAACACCATATATTTT.

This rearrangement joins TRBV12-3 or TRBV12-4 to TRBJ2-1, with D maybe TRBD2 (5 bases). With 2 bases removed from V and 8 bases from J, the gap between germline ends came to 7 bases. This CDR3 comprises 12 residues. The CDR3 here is CASSLIGDEQFF. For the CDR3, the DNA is TGTGCCAGCAGTTTAATCGGGGATGAGCAGTTCTTC.

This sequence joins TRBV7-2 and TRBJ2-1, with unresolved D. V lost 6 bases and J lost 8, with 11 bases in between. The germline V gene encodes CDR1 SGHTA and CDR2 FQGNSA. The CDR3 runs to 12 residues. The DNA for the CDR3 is TGTGCCAGCAGTACGTCCAGCGATGAGCAGTTCTTC. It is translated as CASSTSSDEQFF.